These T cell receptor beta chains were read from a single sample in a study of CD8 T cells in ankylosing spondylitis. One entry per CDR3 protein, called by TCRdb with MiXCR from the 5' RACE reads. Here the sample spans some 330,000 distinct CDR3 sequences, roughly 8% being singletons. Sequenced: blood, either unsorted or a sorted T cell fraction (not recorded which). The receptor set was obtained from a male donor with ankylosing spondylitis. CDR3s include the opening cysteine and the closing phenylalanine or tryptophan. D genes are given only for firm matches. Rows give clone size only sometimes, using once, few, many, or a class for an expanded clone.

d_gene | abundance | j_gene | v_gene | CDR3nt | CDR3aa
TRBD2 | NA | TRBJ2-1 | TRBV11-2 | TGTGCCAGCAGCGGCGGACTAGCGGAGAGCTCCTACAATGAGCAGTTCTTC | CASSGGLAESSYNEQFF
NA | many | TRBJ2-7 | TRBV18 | TGTGCCAGCTCAGCGGACAGCTACGAGCAGTACTTC | CASSADSYEQYF
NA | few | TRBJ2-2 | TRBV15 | TGTGCCACCAGCACACCTTCCTTACTCACCGGGGAGCTGTTTTTT | CATSTPSLLTGELFF
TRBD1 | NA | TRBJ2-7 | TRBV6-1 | TGTGCCAGCAGTGAGTCCCGGGACAGGCCCCCCTACGAGCAGTACTTC | CASSESRDRPPYEQYF
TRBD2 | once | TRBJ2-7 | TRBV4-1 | TGCGCCAGCAGCCGAGAACTAGCGGCCTCCTACGAGCAGTACTTC | CASSRELAASYEQYF
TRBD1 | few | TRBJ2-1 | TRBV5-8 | TGTGCCAGCAGCAATTGGTGGGGACAGGCAGACAATGAGCAGTTCTTC | CASSNWWGQADNEQFF
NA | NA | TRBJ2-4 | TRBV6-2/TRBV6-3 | TGTGCCAGCAGTACCAGGGATAGAGCCAAAAACATTCAGTACTTC | CASSTRDRAKNIQYF
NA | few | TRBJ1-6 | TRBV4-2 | TGTGCCAGCAGCCAAGAAAAAGGGACGACGCTCCACTTT | CASSQEKGTTLHF
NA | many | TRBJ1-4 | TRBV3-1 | TGTGCCAGCAGCCAAGACGGAGGTTCCCCTGAAAAACTGTTTTTT | CASSQDGGSPEKLFF
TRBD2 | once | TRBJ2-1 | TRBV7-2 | TGTGCCACCCGCTCCGGGACTAGCGGGAGGGCGCAGTTCTTC | CATRSGTSGRAQFF
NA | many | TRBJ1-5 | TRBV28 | TGTGCCAGCACTAACTTACGGGGGCCCCAGCATTTT | CASTNLRGPQHF
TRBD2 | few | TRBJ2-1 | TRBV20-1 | TGCAGTGCTAGAGATCTCCTTCACGAGGGGCTAGCGGGAGAGGATGAGCAGTTCTTC | CSARDLLHEGLAGEDEQFF
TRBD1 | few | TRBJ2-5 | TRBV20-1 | TGCAGTGTTACACAGGGGTGGGAGACCCAGTACTTC | CSVTQGWETQYF
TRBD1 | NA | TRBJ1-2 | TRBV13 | TGTGCCAGCAGGCCGGGACAGGGAGGGTATGGCTACACCTTC | CASRPGQGGYGYTF
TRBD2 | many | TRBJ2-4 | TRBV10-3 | TGTGCCATCAGTGAAAGGGGGACTAGGGAAAACATTCAGTACTTC | CAISERGTRENIQYF
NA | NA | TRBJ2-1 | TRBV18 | TGTGCCAGCTCACCGTGGCGGGACAATGAGCAGTTCTTC | CASSPWRDNEQFF
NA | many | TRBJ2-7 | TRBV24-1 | TGTGCCACCAGTGATTCTGACTGGGGTTACGAGCAGTACTTC | CATSDSDWGYEQYF
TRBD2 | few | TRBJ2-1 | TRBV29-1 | TGCAGCGTACAACGACTAGCGGGGATTTACAATGAGCAGTTCTTC | CSVQRLAGIYNEQFF
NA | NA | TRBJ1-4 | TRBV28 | TGTGCCACCGGGGGGCCTGAAAAACTGTTTTTT | CATGGPEKLFF
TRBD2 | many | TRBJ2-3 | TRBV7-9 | TGTGCCAGCAGCCCTCAGCGGGACCCAGATACGCAGTATTTT | CASSPQRDPDTQYF
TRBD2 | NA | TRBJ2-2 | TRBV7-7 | TGTGCCAGCAGTTTATCTAGCCGCCCGGGGGGCGGGGAGCTGTTTTTT | CASSLSSRPGGGELFF
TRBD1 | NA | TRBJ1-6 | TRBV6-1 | TGTGCCAGCAGAACCGGGACAGGGGCTTCACCCCTCCACTTT | CASRTGTGASPLHF
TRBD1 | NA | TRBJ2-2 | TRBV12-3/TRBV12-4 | TGTGCCAGCAGTTTGACCCTAGGGACAGCTGACACCGGGGAGCTGTTTTTT | CASSLTLGTADTGELFF
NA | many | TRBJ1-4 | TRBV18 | TGTGCCAGCTCACGCAGACAAAACAATGAAAAACTGTTTTTT | CASSRRQNNEKLFF
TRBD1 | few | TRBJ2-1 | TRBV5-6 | TGTGCCAGCAGCAACAGGGGTTACAATGAGCAGTTCTTC | CASSNRGYNEQFF
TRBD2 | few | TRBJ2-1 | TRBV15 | TGTGCCACCAGCAGAGATCTAGCGGGAGGGCGCGAGCAGTTCTTC | CATSRDLAGGREQFF
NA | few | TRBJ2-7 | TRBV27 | TGTGCCAGCAGTCCTCGGCCTAAGCACTACGAGCAGTACTTC | CASSPRPKHYEQYF
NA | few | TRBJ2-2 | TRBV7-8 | TGTGCCAGCAGCTTAATTTTCGGGGAGCTGTTTTTT | CASSLIFGELFF
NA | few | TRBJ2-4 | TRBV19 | TGTGCCAGTACTAACCCCGACTTCAAAAACATTCAGTACTTC | CASTNPDFKNIQYF
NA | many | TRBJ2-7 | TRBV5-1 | TGCGCCAGCAGCTTTGCGAGCGAGCAGTACTTC | CASSFASEQYF
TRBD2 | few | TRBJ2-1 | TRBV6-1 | TGTGCCAGCCCACCCGGGACTAGTGATCGTGAGCAGTTCTTC | CASPPGTSDREQFF
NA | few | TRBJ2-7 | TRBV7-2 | TGTGCCAGCAGCTCCCCGGGATATCCAAACCGCTACGAGCAGTACTTC | CASSSPGYPNRYEQYF
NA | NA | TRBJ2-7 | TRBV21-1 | TGTGCCAGCAGCTTTTTATCGCTCGACGTGCACTACGAGCAGTACTTC | CASSFLSLDVHYEQYF
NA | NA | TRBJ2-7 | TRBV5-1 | TGCGCCAGCAGCGACCCGACAGGTAACTCCTACGAGCAGTACTTC | CASSDPTGNSYEQYF
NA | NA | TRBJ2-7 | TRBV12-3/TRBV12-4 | TGTGCCAGCAGTTTTGCAGGGTCTGGATCCGACGAGCAGTACTTC | CASSFAGSGSDEQYF
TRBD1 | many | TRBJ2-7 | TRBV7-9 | TGTGCCAGCAGCTCCCGGGACAGGGCCTCTAACGAGCAGTACTTC | CASSSRDRASNEQYF
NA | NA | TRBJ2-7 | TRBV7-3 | TGTGCCAGCAGCTTAAGTGGGGACGGCGAGCAGTACTTC | CASSLSGDGEQYF
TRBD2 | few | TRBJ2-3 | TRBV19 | TGTGCCAGTGTGGGGCTAGCGGGAGCGGGGGATACGCAGTATTTT | CASVGLAGAGDTQYF
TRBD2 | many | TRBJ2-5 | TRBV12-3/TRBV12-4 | TGTGCCAGCACTCTAGCGGGAGTAAAGGGAGAGACCCAGTACTTC | CASTLAGVKGETQYF
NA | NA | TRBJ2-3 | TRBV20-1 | TGCAGTGCTAGAGAGGTGGGAGATACGCAGTATTTT | CSAREVGDTQYF
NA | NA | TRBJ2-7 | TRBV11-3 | TGTGCCAGCAGCTTAGTCAGATATTACGAGCAGTACTTC | CASSLVRYYEQYF
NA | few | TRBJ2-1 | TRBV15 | TGTGCCACCAGCAGAGATCTTGGCTCCTACAATGAGCAGTTCTTC | CATSRDLGSYNEQFF
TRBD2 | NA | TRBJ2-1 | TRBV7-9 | TGTGCCAGCAGGGCGGAGACTAGCGGCGACGGTGAGCAGTTCTTC | CASRAETSGDGEQFF
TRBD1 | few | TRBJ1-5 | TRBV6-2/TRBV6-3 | TGTGCCAGCAGCCTCTTGGGACAGGGGCGCCCCAGGCCCCAGCATTTT | CASSLLGQGRPRPQHF
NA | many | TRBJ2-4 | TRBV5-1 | TGCGCCAGCAGCTTGGGGAATAGGGGTAACATTCAGTACTTC | CASSLGNRGNIQYF